The rows below give T cell receptor beta chains drawn from one sample of a study of T cells in Graves' hyperthyroidism and ophthalmopathy. Each CDR3 protein gets one entry after TCRdb re-called the multiplex PCR reads with MiXCR. The sample gives some 760,000 distinct CDR3 sequences, 11% to 15% of which show up once; 10% is in the top ten. Sequenced input: blood. The source of these receptors is a woman aged 18-29 years with Graves' hyperthyroidism. CDR3s leave out the opening cysteine and the closing phenylalanine or tryptophan. D genes are given only for firm matches. Not every row has a clone size; where given, it reads once, few, many or a size class.

size: few
V: TRBV20-1
J: TRBJ2-1
D: -
CDR3: SARATNEQF

size: many
V: TRBV4-1
J: TRBJ1-2
D: TRBD1
CDR3: ASSQGITGGNDGYT

size: -
V: TRBV15
J: TRBJ2-2
D: -
CDR3: ATSKGGTGELF

size: many
V: TRBV12-3/TRBV12-4
J: TRBJ2-1
D: -
CDR3: ASSLGAGSNEQF

size: many
V: TRBV6-1
J: TRBJ2-7
D: -
CDR3: ASRLGLFSNEQY

size: many
V: TRBV2
J: TRBJ2-1
D: TRBD2
CDR3: ASSEAPSGKTYNEQF

size: many
V: TRBV20-1
J: TRBJ1-2
D: TRBD1
CDR3: SATLTGRDYGYT

size: many
V: TRBV7-9
J: TRBJ2-3
D: -
CDR3: ASSPGARDTQY

size: few
V: TRBV10-3
J: TRBJ2-7
D: -
CDR3: AISEFSPNHYEQY

size: many
V: TRBV11-2
J: TRBJ2-1
D: TRBD2
CDR3: ASRLGLAANEQF

size: few
V: TRBV10-1
J: TRBJ2-3
D: TRBD1
CDR3: ASSEAGQGVYTQY

size: few
V: TRBV18
J: TRBJ2-1
D: -
CDR3: ASSPSYAGDNEQF

size: -
V: TRBV29-1
J: TRBJ1-1
D: -
CDR3: SATFDTEAF

size: many
V: TRBV30
J: TRBJ2-1
D: -
CDR3: AWSSGNEQF

size: many
V: TRBV18
J: TRBJ1-1
D: TRBD1
CDR3: ASSPGTGIEAF

size: -
V: TRBV29-1
J: TRBJ2-5
D: -
CDR3: SVETFGGETQY

size: few
V: TRBV11-2
J: TRBJ2-1
D: TRBD2
CDR3: ASGTGTSGSLYNEQF

size: -
V: TRBV11-3
J: TRBJ2-3
D: TRBD2
CDR3: ASSRRLAGGPDTQY

size: -
V: TRBV4-2
J: TRBJ1-1
D: TRBD1
CDR3: ASSMTGSEAF

size: few
V: TRBV7-9
J: TRBJ2-1
D: TRBD2
CDR3: ASSLNPGTSNEQF

size: -
V: TRBV6-1
J: TRBJ2-2
D: -
CDR3: ASRFEPLNTGELF